This T cell receptor beta chain stems from a study of cytomegalovirus exposure and HLA in healthy donors. Overall study findings and caveats: There were around 160 TCR beta chains listed as cytomegalovirus-associated. Per published reports, the classifier diagnosed cytomegalovirus status with high specificity and sensitivity.

Clones were sequenced by immunoSEQ multiplex PCR, and TCRdb holds only the in-frame ones, with some missing. The sample holds approximately 300,000 clones, just over 85% seen once. With regard to this clone: Its matching antigen is unknown.

The study drew the donors from its roughly 120-subject validation cohort, separate from the approximately 700-subject first cohort. CDR1 is LGHNA and CDR2 is YNFKEQ in the germline V gene. Germline trimming cut 4 bases from V and 2 bases from J; bases unmatched to any gene: 11. This CDR3 region has 17 residues. The sample was PBMCs. This chain connects TRBV4-2 to TRBJ2-7; 10 nucleotides line up with TRBD1. The TCR sequence derives from a woman under 30 in good health and CMV-seronegative. In nucleotides, the CDR3 is TGTGCCAGCAGCCGTCTACCGGACAGGGGGATACCCTACGAGCAGTACTTC. Translation gives CASSRLPDRGIPYEQYF.